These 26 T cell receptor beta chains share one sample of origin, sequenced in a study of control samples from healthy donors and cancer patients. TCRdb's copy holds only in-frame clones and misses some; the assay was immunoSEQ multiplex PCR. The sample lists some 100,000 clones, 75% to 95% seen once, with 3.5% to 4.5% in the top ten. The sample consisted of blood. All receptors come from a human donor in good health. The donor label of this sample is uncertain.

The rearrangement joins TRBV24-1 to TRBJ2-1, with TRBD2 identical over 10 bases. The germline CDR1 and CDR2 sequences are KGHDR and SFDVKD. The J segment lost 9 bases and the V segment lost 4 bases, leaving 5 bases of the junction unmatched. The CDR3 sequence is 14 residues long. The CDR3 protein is CATSEAGGPGEQFF. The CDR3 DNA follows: TGTGCCACCAGTGAAGCGGGGGGGCCTGGTGAGCAGTTCTTC.

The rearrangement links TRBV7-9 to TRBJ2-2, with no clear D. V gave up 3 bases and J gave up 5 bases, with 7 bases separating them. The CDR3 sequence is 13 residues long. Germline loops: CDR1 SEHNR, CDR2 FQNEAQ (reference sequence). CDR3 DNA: TGTGCCAGCAGCTTTCTCGGTACCGGGGAGCTGTTTTTT. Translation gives CASSFLGTGELFF.

CDR3 loop: CASSEPLFETQYF. CDR3 DNA: TGTGCCAGCAGTGAACCCCTCTTTGAGACCCAGTACTTC. The chain has TRBV2 and TRBJ2-5; D is undetermined. V lost 2 bases and J 5 bases, leaving 9 bases between the germline ends. Germline V gene data show CDR1 as SNHLY and CDR2 as FYNNEI. The length of the CDR3 is 13 residues.

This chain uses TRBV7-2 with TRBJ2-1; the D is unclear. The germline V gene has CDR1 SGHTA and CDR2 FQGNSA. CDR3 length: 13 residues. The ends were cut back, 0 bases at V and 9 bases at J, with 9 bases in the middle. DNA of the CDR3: TGTGCCAGCAGCTTAGCCGGTACAAGTGAGCAGTTCTTC. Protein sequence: CASSLAGTSEQFF.

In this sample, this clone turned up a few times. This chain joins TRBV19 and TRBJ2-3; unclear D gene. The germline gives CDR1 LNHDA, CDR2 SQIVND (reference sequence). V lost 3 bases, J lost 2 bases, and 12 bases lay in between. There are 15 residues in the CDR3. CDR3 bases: TGTGCCAGTAGTATTTTCGCAGGATCCACAGATACGCAGTATTTT. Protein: CASSIFAGSTDTQYF.

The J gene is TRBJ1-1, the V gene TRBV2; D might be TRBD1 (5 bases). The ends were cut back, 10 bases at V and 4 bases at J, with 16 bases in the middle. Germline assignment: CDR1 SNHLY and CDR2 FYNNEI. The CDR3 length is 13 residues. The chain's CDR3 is CAKRTPEGTEAFF. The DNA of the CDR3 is TGTGCCAAGAGGACACCCGAAGGCACTGAAGCTTTCTTT.

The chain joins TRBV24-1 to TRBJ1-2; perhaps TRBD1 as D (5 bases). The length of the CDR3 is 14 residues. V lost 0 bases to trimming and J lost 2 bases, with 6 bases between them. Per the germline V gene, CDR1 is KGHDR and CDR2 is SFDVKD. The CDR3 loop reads CATSDLWGNYGYTF. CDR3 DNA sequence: TGTGCCACCAGTGATTTGTGGGGGAACTATGGCTACACCTTC.

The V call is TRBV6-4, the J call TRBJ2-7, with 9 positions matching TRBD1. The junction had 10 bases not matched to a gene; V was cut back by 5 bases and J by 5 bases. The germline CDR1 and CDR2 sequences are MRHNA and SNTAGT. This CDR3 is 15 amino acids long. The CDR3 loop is CASSHNRQGGNEQYF. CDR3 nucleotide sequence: TGTGCCAGCAGTCATAACCGACAGGGGGGGAACGAGCAGTACTTC.

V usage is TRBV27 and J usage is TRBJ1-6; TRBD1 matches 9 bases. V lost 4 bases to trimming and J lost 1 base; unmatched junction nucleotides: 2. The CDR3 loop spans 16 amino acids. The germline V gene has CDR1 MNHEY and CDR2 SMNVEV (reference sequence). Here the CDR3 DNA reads TGTGCCAGCAGTTCGACAGGGGGGTCCTATAATTCACCCCTCCACTTT. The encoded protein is CASSSTGGSYNSPLHF.

CDR3 amino acids: CASSLGGSHEKLFF. The CDR3 coding sequence is TGTGCCAGCAGCTTAGGAGGGTCCCATGAAAAACTGTTTTTT. The rearrangement joins TRBV7-9 to TRBJ1-4; D is unresolved. The CDR3 totals 14 residues. V was cut by 1 base and J by 6 bases, with 9 bases left in between. CDR1 is SEHNR, CDR2 FQNEAQ, per germline (reference sequence).

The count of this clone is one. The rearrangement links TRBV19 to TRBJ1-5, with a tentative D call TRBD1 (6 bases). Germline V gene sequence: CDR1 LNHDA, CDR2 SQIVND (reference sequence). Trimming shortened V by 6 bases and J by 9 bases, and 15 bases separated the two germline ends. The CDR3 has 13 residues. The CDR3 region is CASRGGTSRPQHF. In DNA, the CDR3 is TGTGCCAGTAGGGGAGGGACATCAAGGCCCCAGCATTTT.

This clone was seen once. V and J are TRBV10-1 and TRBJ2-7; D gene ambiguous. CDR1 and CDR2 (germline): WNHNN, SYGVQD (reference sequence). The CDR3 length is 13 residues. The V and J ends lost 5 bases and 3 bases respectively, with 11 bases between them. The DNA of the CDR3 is TGCGCCAGCAGTCGGGCTACCAACTACGAGCAGTACTTC. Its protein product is CASSRATNYEQYF.

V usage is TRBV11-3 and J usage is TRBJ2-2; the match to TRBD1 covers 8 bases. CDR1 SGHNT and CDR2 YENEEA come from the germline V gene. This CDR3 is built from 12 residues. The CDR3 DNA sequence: TGTGCTTCGACAGGGGAGACCGGGGAGCTGTTTTTT. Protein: CASTGETGELFF.

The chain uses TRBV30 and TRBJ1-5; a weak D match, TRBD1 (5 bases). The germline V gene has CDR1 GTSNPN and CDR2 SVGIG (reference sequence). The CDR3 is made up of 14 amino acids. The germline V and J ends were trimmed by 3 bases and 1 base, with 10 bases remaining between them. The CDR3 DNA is TGTGCCTGGAGGGGGACGGGGAGCAATCAGCCCCAGCATTTT. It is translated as CAWRGTGSNQPQHF.

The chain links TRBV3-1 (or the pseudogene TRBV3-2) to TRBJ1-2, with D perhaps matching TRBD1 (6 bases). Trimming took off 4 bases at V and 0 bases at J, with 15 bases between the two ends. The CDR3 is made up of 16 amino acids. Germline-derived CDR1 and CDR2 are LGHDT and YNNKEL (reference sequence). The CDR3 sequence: CASSRAPGATNYGYTF. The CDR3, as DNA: TGTGCCAGCAGCCGGGCCCCGGGGGCCACTAACTATGGCTACACCTTC.

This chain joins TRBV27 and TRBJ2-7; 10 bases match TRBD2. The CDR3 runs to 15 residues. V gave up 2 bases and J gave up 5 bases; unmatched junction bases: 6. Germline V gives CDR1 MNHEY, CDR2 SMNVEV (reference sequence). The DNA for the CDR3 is TGTGCCAGCAGTTTACGGCTAGCGGGGGTAAACGAGCAGTACTTC. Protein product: CASSLRLAGVNEQYF.

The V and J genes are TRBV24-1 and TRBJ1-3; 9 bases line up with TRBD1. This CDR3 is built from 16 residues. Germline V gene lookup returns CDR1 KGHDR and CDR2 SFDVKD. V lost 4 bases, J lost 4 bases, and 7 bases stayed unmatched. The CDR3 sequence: CATSDTRQGDGNTIYF. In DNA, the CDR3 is TGTGCCACCAGTGACACGAGACAGGGGGACGGAAACACCATATATTTT.

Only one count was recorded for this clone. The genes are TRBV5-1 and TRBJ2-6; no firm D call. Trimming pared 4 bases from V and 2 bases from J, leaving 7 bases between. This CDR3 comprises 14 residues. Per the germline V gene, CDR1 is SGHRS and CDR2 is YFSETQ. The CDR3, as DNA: TGCGCCAGCAGCCCGTACCCTGGGGCCAACGTCCTGACTTTC. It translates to CASSPYPGANVLTF.

This CDR3 reads CASSYSGASDTEAFF. The CDR3 DNA sequence: TGTGCCAGCAGTTATTCGGGGGCTAGTGACACTGAAGCTTTCTTT. The V call is TRBV6-6, the J call TRBJ1-1, with a tentative D call TRBD1 (6 bases). V was shortened by 3 bases and J by 3 bases, with 14 bases between the two germline ends. The CDR3 runs to 15 residues. The germline gives CDR1 MNHNY, CDR2 SVGAGI (reference sequence).

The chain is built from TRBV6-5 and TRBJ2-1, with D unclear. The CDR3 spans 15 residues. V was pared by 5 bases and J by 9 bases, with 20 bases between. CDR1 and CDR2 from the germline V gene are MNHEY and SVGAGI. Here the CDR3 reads CASSRLWKHGSEQFF. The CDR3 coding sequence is TGTGCCAGCAGTCGCCTCTGGAAGCACGGTAGTGAGCAGTTCTTC.

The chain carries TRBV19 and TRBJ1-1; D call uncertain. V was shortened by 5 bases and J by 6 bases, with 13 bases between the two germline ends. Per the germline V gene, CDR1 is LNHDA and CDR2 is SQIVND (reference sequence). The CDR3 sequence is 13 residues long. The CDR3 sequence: CASSLHAVPEAFF. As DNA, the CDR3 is TGTGCCAGTAGTCTCCATGCTGTGCCTGAAGCTTTCTTT. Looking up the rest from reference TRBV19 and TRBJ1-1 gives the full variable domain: DGGITQSPKYLFRKEGQNVTLSCEQNLNHDAMYWYRQDPGQGLRLIYYSQIVNDFQKGDIAEGYSVSREKKESFPLTVTSAQKNPTAFYLCASSLHAVPEAFFGQGTRLTVV.

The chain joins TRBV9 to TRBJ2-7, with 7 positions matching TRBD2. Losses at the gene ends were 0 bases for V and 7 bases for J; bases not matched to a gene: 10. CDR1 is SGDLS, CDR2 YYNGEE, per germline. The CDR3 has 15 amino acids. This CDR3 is CASSVERDSRGEQYF. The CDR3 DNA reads TGTGCCAGCAGCGTAGAGCGGGACTCCCGAGGAGAGCAGTACTTC.

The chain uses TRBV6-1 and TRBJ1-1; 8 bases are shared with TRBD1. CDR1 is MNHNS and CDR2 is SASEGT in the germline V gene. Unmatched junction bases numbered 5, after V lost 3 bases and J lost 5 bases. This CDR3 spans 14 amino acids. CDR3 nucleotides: TGTGCCAGCAGTGAGACAGGGGCAAGGACTGAAGCTTTCTTT. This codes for CASSETGARTEAFF.

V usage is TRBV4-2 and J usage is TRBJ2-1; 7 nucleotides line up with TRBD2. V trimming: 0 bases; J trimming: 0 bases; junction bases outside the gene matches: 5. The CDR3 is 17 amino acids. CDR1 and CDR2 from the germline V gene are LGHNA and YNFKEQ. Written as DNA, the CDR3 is TGTGCCAGCAGCCAAGAGACTAGCCTCAGCTCCTACAATGAGCAGTTCTTC. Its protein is CASSQETSLSSYNEQFF.

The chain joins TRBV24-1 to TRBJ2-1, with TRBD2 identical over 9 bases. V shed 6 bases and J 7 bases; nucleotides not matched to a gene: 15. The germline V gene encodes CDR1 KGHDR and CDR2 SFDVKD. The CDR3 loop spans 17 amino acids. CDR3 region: CATSRTDSRGGRNEQFF. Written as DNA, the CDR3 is TGTGCCACCAGTCGTACTGACTCGCGGGGGGGCCGGAATGAGCAGTTCTTC.

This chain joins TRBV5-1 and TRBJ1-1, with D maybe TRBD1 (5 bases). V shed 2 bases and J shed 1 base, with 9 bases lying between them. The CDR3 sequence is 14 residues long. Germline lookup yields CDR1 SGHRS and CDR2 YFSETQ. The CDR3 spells CASSFGTENTEAFF. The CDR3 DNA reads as TGCGCCAGCAGCTTCGGGACGGAGAACACTGAAGCTTTCTTT.